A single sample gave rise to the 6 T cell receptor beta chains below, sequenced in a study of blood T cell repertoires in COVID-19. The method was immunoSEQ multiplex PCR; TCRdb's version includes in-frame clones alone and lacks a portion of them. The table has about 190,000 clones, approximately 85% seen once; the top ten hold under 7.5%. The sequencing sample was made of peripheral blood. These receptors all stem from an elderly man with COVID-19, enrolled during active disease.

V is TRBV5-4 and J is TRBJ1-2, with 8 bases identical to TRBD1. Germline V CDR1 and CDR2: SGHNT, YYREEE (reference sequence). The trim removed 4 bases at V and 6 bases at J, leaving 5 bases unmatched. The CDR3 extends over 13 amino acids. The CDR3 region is CASSIGQGDGYTF. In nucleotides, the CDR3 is TGTGCCAGCAGCATTGGACAGGGAGATGGCTACACCTTC.

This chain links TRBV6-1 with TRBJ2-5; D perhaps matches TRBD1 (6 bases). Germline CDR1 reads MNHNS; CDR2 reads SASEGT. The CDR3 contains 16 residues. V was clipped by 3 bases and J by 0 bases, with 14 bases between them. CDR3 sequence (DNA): TGTGCCAGCAGTGACCGAAATCGGGACAACCAAGAGACCCAGTACTTC. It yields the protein CASSDRNRDNQETQYF.

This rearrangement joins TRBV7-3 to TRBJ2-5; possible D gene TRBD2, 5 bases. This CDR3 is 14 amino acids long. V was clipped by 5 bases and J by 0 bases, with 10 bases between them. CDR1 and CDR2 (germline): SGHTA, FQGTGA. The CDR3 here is CASSPTGYQETQYF. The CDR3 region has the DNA TGTGCCAGCAGCCCTACGGGGTACCAAGAGACCCAGTACTTC.

CDR3 amino acids: CASSPPGSQETQYF. The CDR3 bases are TGTGCCAGCAGCCCACCGGGGTCCCAAGAGACCCAGTACTTC. The chain combines TRBV7-9 with TRBJ2-5, with D maybe TRBD2 (5 bases). Germline V gene data show CDR1 as SEHNR and CDR2 as FQNEAQ (reference sequence). The CDR3 is 14 amino acids. V lost 5 bases, J lost 1 base, and 11 bases lay in between.

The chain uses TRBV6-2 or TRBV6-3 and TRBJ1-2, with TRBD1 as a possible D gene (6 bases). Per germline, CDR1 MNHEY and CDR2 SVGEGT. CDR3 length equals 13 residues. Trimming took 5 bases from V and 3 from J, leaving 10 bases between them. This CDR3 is CASSPGVDYGYTF. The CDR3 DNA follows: TGTGCCAGCAGTCCAGGGGTGGACTATGGCTACACCTTC.

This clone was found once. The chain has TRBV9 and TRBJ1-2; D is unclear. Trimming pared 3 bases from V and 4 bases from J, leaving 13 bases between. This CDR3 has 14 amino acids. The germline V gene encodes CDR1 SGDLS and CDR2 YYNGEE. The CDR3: CASSAFDNVYGYTF. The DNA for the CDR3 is TGTGCCAGCAGCGCTTTCGACAACGTCTATGGCTACACCTTC.